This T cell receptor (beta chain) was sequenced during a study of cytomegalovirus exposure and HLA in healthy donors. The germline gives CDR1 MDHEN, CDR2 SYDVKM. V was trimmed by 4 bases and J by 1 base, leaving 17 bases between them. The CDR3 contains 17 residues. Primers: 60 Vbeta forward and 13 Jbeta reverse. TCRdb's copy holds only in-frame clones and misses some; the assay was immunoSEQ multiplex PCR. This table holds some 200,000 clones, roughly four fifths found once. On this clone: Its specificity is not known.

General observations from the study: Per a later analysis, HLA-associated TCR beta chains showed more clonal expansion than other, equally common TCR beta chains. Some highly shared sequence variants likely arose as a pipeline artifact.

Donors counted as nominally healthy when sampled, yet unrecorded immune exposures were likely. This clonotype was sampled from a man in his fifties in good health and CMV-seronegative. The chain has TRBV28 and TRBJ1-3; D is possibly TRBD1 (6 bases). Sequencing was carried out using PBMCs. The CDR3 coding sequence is TGTGCCAGCAGTTCCCCGGGACACACAAGTTCTGGAAACACCATATATTTT. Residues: CASSSPGHTSSGNTIYF.